This T cell receptor beta chain was sequenced during a study of OX40 agonist ivuxolimab in advanced cancers. V lost 9 bases to trimming and J lost 4 bases, with 18 bases between them. Germline CDR1 and CDR2: LNHDA and SQIVND (reference sequence). This CDR3 is built from 14 residues. This clone ranks as medium-sized. The repertoire was sequenced with immunoSEQ multiplex PCR; TCRdb's copy has only in-frame clones and lacks some. The table has 45,000 to 60,000 clones, under 90% seen once. The sample here was CD4+ or CD8+ T cells sorted from blood, taken in a trial of the OX40 agonist ivuxolimab. The genes are TRBV19 and TRBJ1-2; D may be TRBD1 (5 bases). This clonotype was sampled from an adult with an advanced solid tumor such as melanoma, head and neck, liver or kidney cancer. This CDR3 reads CASLAGAGGYGYTF. CDR3 DNA sequence: TGTGCCAGCCTGGCAGGCGCTGGGGGCTATGGCTACACCTTC. The full variable domain, with the rest looked up from reference TRBV19 and TRBJ1-2, is DGGITQSPKYLFRKEGQNVTLSCEQNLNHDAMYWYRQDPGQGLRLIYYSQIVNDFQKGDIAEGYSVSREKKESFPLTVTSAQKNPTAFYLCASLAGAGGYGYTFGSGTRLTVV.